The T cell receptor beta chain under discussion was sequenced for a study of shared T cell receptors in the human thymus. Repertoires were generated with immunoSEQ multiplex PCR, while TCRdb's copy carries only in-frame clones and drops some. The sample includes over 650,000 clones, around 87% of them seen just once. This sample also appeared in a second study, on human thymus T cells. That report adds: Healthy Finnish infants undergoing corrective surgery for congenital heart defects were the donors.

The clonotype originates from a boy in the first two years of life with a congenital heart defect. Sequencing was done on a sample of thymocytes.

The CDR3 region has the DNA TGTGCCAGCAGTCCCAACCGGGGGGAGCAGTTCTTC. It specifies CASSPNRGEQFF. The V gene is TRBV27, the J gene TRBJ2-1; TRBD2 might be the D (6 bases). Trimming took 5 bases from V and 10 from J, leaving 12 bases between them. The CDR3 length is 12 residues. Germline lookup yields CDR1 MNHEY and CDR2 SMNVEV (reference sequence).